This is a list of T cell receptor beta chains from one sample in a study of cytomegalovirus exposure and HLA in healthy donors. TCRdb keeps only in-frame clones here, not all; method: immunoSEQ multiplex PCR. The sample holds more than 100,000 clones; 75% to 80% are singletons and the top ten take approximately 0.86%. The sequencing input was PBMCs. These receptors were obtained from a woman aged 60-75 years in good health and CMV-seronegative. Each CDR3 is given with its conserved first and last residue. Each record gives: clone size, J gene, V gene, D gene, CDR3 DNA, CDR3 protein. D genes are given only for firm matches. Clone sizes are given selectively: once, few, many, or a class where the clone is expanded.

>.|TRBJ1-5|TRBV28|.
TGTGCCAGCAGTGAGTGGGACTCTCCGGTAAGCAATCAGCCCCAGCATTTT
CASSEWDSPVSNQPQHF
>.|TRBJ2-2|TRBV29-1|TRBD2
TGCAGCGTCCGTAGCGGGACTTACACCGGGGAGCTGTTTTTT
CSVRSGTYTGELFF
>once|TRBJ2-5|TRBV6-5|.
TGTGCCAGCAGTTACGGAGTAGCTCAAGAGACCCAGTACTTC
CASSYGVAQETQYF
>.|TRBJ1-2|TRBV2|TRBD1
TGTGCCAGCAGCGACAGGGGTGACTATGGCTACACCTTC
CASSDRGDYGYTF
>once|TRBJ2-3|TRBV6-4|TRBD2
TGTGCCAGCAGTAGTAATCCGGCGGGGGGCACAGATACGCAGTATTTT
CASSSNPAGGTDTQYF
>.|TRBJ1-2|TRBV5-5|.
TGTGCCAGCAGCCCCCTGCCGGACTCAACCGAGGGTGGCTACACCTTC
CASSPLPDSTEGGYTF
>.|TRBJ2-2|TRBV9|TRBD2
TGTGCCAGCAGCCAACTAGCGGGGGACACCGGGGAGCTGTTTTTT
CASSQLAGDTGELFF
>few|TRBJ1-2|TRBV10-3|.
TGTGCCATCAGTCACAGGGCGGACTATGGCTACACCTTC
CAISHRADYGYTF
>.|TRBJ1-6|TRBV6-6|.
TGTGCCAGCAGTTACGGGACAATCTCACCCCTCCACTTT
CASSYGTISPLHF
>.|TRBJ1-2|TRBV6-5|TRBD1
TGCGCCAGCAGTGGGACAGGGTCGGGAAACTATGGCTACACCTTC
CASSGTGSGNYGYTF
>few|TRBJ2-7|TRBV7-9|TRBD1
TGTGCCAGCAGCGGGCGGGACAGGCGCGGGAAGCAGTACTTC
CASSGRDRRGKQYF
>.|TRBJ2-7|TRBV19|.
TGTGCCAGTAGTATCTTTGGGGGGAACGAGCAGTACTTC
CASSIFGGNEQYF
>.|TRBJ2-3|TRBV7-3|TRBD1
TGTGCCAGCAGCTTAGACAGGGTTTACACAGATACGCAGTATTTT
CASSLDRVYTDTQYF
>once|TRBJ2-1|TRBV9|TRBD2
TGTGCCAGCAGCGTAGGCGGGAGGGATCACAATGAGCAGTTCTTC
CASSVGGRDHNEQFF
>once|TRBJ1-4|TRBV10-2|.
TGCGCCAGCAGGGCGGGGGGATATAATGAAAAACTGTTTTTT
CASRAGGYNEKLFF
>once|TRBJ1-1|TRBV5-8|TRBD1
TGTGCCAGCAGATTAAACACAGGGGTGGGAACTGAAGCTTTCTTT
CASRLNTGVGTEAFF
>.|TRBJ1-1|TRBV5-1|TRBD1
TGCGCCAGCAGCAAAGGACAGGGGGCGCTGGCTGAAGCTTTCTTT
CASSKGQGALAEAFF
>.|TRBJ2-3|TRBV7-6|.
TGTGCCAGCAGCTTAAAATCGGGGGGCCCCACAGATACGCAGTATTTT
CASSLKSGGPTDTQYF
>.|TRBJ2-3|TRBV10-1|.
TGCGCCAGCAGTGATGGAGGGTCGGGCACAGATACGCAGTATTTT
CASSDGGSGTDTQYF
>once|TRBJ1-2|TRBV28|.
TGTGCCAGCAGGAGATCCGGGACACCGAACTATGGCTACACCTTC
CASRRSGTPNYGYTF
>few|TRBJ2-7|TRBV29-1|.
TGCAGCGTTGGACGCCAAGGGAAGGGGTACGAGCAGTACTTC
CSVGRQGKGYEQYF
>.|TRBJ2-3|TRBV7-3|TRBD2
TGTGCCAGCAGCGTCCGGTCGGGGGGGCATGGAGATACGCAGTATTTT
CASSVRSGGHGDTQYF
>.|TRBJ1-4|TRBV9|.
TGTGCCAGCAGCGCAAAGGGAGCGAATGAAAAACTGTTTTTT
CASSAKGANEKLFF
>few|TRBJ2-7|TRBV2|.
TGTGCCAGGAGTCGCGGGGTGACCTACGAGCAGTACTTC
CARSRGVTYEQYF
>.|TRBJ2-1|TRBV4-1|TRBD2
TGCGCCAGCAGCCAGGGTGCGGGAGACTACAATGAGCAGTTCTTC
CASSQGAGDYNEQFF